These T cell receptor beta chains were read from a single sample in a study of blood T cell repertoires in COVID-19. This table comes from immunoSEQ multiplex PCR, and its TCRdb copy is limited to in-frame clones, with some not included. The profile covers about 120,000 clones, with around 88% appearing a single time and approximately 19% taken by the ten largest. Sequenced material: peripheral blood. Every receptor here comes from a human donor with acute or convalescent COVID-19. The donor label of this sample is uncertain. Both conserved end residues are part of each CDR3. Each record gives: clone size, V gene, J gene, D gene, CDR3 DNA, CDR3 protein. D genes are given only for firm matches. Clone size is given for some rows only: seen once, a few or many times, or a class if the clone is expanded.

clone size: .
V gene: TRBV11-2
J gene: TRBJ1-1
D gene: .
CDR3 DNA: TGTGCCAGCAGTCAAGTAACCCCAGCCGGGGTTGCTTTCTTT
CDR3 protein: CASSQVTPAGVAFF

clone size: .
V gene: TRBV9
J gene: TRBJ1-2
D gene: .
CDR3 DNA: TGTGCCAGCAGCGTAGCAAACAGGGTGCTCTTTTACGGCTACACCTTC
CDR3 protein: CASSVANRVLFYGYTF

clone size: .
V gene: TRBV6-5
J gene: TRBJ1-5
D gene: .
CDR3 DNA: TGTGCCAGCACCACAGGGCCCAATCAGCCCCAGCATTTT
CDR3 protein: CASTTGPNQPQHF

clone size: .
V gene: TRBV14
J gene: TRBJ2-2
D gene: TRBD2
CDR3 DNA: TGTGCCAGCAGCCAAGATGGGGGACTAGCGACCCTGAGAAACACCGGGGAGCTGTTTTTT
CDR3 protein: CASSQDGGLATLRNTGELFF

clone size: .
V gene: TRBV13
J gene: TRBJ2-7
D gene: TRBD1
CDR3 DNA: TGTGCCAGCAGCCTAGAAACGACAGGGGACGAGCAGTACTTC
CDR3 protein: CASSLETTGDEQYF

clone size: few
V gene: TRBV25-1
J gene: TRBJ1-2
D gene: .
CDR3 DNA: TGTGCCAGCAGTGCGTCAATTCGGGGGGATAACTATGGCTACACCTTC
CDR3 protein: CASSASIRGDNYGYTF

clone size: .
V gene: TRBV6-2/TRBV6-3
J gene: TRBJ2-1
D gene: .
CDR3 DNA: TGTGCCAGCAGTTACGGTCGCCGTTTGGGCGAGTTCTTC
CDR3 protein: CASSYGRRLGEFF

clone size: .
V gene: TRBV7-8
J gene: TRBJ1-3
D gene: .
CDR3 DNA: TGTGCCAGCAGCTTTAGGCAGGCAGACTCTGGAAACACCATATATTTT
CDR3 protein: CASSFRQADSGNTIYF

clone size: .
V gene: TRBV7-9
J gene: TRBJ1-1
D gene: .
CDR3 DNA: TGTGCCAGCAGCTTACAGACTGAGGGCACTGAAGCTTTCTTT
CDR3 protein: CASSLQTEGTEAFF

clone size: .
V gene: TRBV4-1
J gene: TRBJ2-5
D gene: .
CDR3 DNA: TGCGCCAGCAGCAGGCGGGAACAAGAGACCCAGTACTTC
CDR3 protein: CASSRREQETQYF

clone size: .
V gene: TRBV9
J gene: TRBJ2-7
D gene: TRBD1
CDR3 DNA: TGTGCCAGCAGCGAAACCGGGACAGGAGACGAGCAGTACTTC
CDR3 protein: CASSETGTGDEQYF

clone size: many
V gene: TRBV18
J gene: TRBJ1-1
D gene: .
CDR3 DNA: TGTGCCAGCTCACCACTACAGGGTGAGGACACTGAAGCTTTCTTT
CDR3 protein: CASSPLQGEDTEAFF

clone size: .
V gene: TRBV5-8
J gene: TRBJ1-1
D gene: .
CDR3 DNA: TGTGCCAGCAGCTTGGGCGGTGACAGGTACACTGAAGCTTTCTTT
CDR3 protein: CASSLGGDRYTEAFF

clone size: .
V gene: TRBV9
J gene: TRBJ2-7
D gene: TRBD2
CDR3 DNA: TGTGCCAGCAGCAAGACTAGCGGGGGGCACTTTCAGTACTTC
CDR3 protein: CASSKTSGGHFQYF

clone size: .
V gene: TRBV20-1
J gene: TRBJ2-7
D gene: .
CDR3 DNA: TGCAGTGCGCCAGGGATCGAGCAGTACTTC
CDR3 protein: CSAPGIEQYF

clone size: once
V gene: TRBV5-4
J gene: TRBJ1-4
D gene: .
CDR3 DNA: TGTGCCAGCAGCTTGGTTATCGGGGGAGGTAATGAAAAACTGTTTTTT
CDR3 protein: CASSLVIGGGNEKLFF

clone size: few
V gene: TRBV4-1
J gene: TRBJ1-1
D gene: TRBD1
CDR3 DNA: TGCGCCAGCAGCCAAGTCGGACAGGGTATCCTGGCTTTCTTT
CDR3 protein: CASSQVGQGILAFF

clone size: .
V gene: TRBV4-1
J gene: TRBJ1-2
D gene: .
CDR3 DNA: TGCGCCAGCAGCCAAGCACACAGGGAAATCCCCTACACCTTC
CDR3 protein: CASSQAHREIPYTF

clone size: .
V gene: TRBV2
J gene: TRBJ2-7
D gene: TRBD2
CDR3 DNA: TGTGCCAGCAGTCGGACTAGCGGGAGCTACGAGCAGTACTTC
CDR3 protein: CASSRTSGSYEQYF

clone size: once
V gene: TRBV28
J gene: TRBJ2-5
D gene: .
CDR3 DNA: TGTGCCAGCAGTTTGATGGGGAGCCAAGAGACCCAGTACTTC
CDR3 protein: CASSLMGSQETQYF

clone size: .
V gene: TRBV3-1/TRBV3-2
J gene: TRBJ2-7
D gene: TRBD2
CDR3 DNA: TGTGCCAGCAGCCAGACGGGACTAGCGGGGTACGGTGCAGAGCAGTACTTC
CDR3 protein: CASSQTGLAGYGAEQYF

clone size: .
V gene: TRBV6-4
J gene: TRBJ1-2
D gene: .
CDR3 DNA: TGTGCCAGCAGTGAGGGTAGCCCCTCGTTCTATGGCTACACCTTC
CDR3 protein: CASSEGSPSFYGYTF

clone size: .
V gene: TRBV2
J gene: TRBJ2-2
D gene: TRBD2
CDR3 DNA: TGTGCCAGCAGTCCGCGGGGGGGAAACACCGGGGAGCTGTTTTTT
CDR3 protein: CASSPRGGNTGELFF

clone size: .
V gene: TRBV6-6
J gene: TRBJ1-6
D gene: .
CDR3 DNA: TGTGCCAGCAGAGCCTCGGGGGGCCTTTCACCCCTCCACTTT
CDR3 protein: CASRASGGLSPLHF

clone size: .
V gene: TRBV4-3
J gene: TRBJ2-3
D gene: TRBD2
CDR3 DNA: TGCGCCAGCAGCCAAACGACTAGCGGGGGGAGGACAGATACGCAGTATTTT
CDR3 protein: CASSQTTSGGRTDTQYF

clone size: .
V gene: TRBV6-5
J gene: TRBJ1-2
D gene: .
CDR3 DNA: TGTGCCAGCAGTTACTCGGTCTGGGGGCAGAAGTATGGCTACACCTTC
CDR3 protein: CASSYSVWGQKYGYTF

clone size: .
V gene: TRBV14
J gene: TRBJ2-3
D gene: .
CDR3 DNA: TGTGCCAGCAGCCAAGAGGGAGCAGATACGCAGTATTTT
CDR3 protein: CASSQEGADTQYF

clone size: .
V gene: TRBV6-5
J gene: TRBJ2-3
D gene: .
CDR3 DNA: TGTGCCAGCAGTTTTGGCGGGACGCGGGGAGATACGCAGTATTTT
CDR3 protein: CASSFGGTRGDTQYF

clone size: .
V gene: TRBV10-3
J gene: TRBJ1-1
D gene: TRBD1
CDR3 DNA: TGTGCCATCAGACAGGGGATCGACACTGAAGCTTTCTTT
CDR3 protein: CAIRQGIDTEAFF

clone size: .
V gene: TRBV19
J gene: TRBJ1-5
D gene: .
CDR3 DNA: TGTGCCAGTAGTATGATGGGGGGAACCAATCAGCCCCAGCATTTT
CDR3 protein: CASSMMGGTNQPQHF

clone size: few
V gene: TRBV21-1
J gene: TRBJ2-5
D gene: .
CDR3 DNA: TGTGCCAGCAGCACGCATCCCCGGACAGGGGGAGAGACCCAGTACTTC
CDR3 protein: CASSTHPRTGGETQYF

clone size: .
V gene: TRBV7-6
J gene: TRBJ2-5
D gene: .
CDR3 DNA: TGTGCCAGCAGCTTAGATCGGAGCGGAGCTGCCCAAGAGACCCAGTACTTC
CDR3 protein: CASSLDRSGAAQETQYF

clone size: .
V gene: TRBV28
J gene: TRBJ1-1
D gene: .
CDR3 DNA: TGTGCCAGCAGTTTGGTGAGAACTGAAGCTTTCTTT
CDR3 protein: CASSLVRTEAFF